This is a list of T cell receptor beta chains from one sample in a study of T cells in narcolepsy. TCRdb keeps only in-frame clones here, not all; method: immunoSEQ multiplex PCR. The sample includes tens of thousands of clones, over 80% seen only once; the top ten take approximately 1.7%. The specimen sequenced was memory (CD45RA-) CD4+ T cells from blood. The receptors shown here come from a human donor in good health. The CDR3 runs from the conserved cysteine through the conserved F or W. Fields, in order: V gene, D gene, J gene, CDR3 protein. D genes are given only for firm matches.

v_call: TRBV15; d_call: NA; j_call: TRBJ2-3; cdr3_aa: CATSSSGGRRDTQYF
v_call: TRBV5-4; d_call: TRBD1; j_call: TRBJ1-2; cdr3_aa: CASSSTPGQGHGYTF
v_call: TRBV15; d_call: NA; j_call: TRBJ1-3; cdr3_aa: CATSRDRGEGNTIYF
v_call: TRBV7-9; d_call: NA; j_call: TRBJ2-7; cdr3_aa: CASSLGAGRPTYEQYF
v_call: TRBV25-1; d_call: NA; j_call: TRBJ2-1; cdr3_aa: CASSGLSSKRYNEQFF
v_call: TRBV7-8; d_call: TRBD2; j_call: TRBJ2-5; cdr3_aa: CASSPRGVTQETQYF
v_call: TRBV2; d_call: NA; j_call: TRBJ2-2; cdr3_aa: CASSVSSAGQRTGELFF
v_call: TRBV5-4; d_call: TRBD1; j_call: TRBJ1-1; cdr3_aa: CASSIGTGMNTEAFF
v_call: TRBV5-4; d_call: NA; j_call: TRBJ2-5; cdr3_aa: CASSVPGRIETQYF
v_call: TRBV6-5; d_call: NA; j_call: TRBJ2-7; cdr3_aa: CASLHGSISYEQYF
v_call: TRBV7-2; d_call: TRBD1; j_call: TRBJ2-1; cdr3_aa: CASRRDRDNEQFF
v_call: TRBV4-2; d_call: NA; j_call: TRBJ1-2; cdr3_aa: CASSAGQTGDRGYTF
v_call: TRBV7-2; d_call: NA; j_call: TRBJ2-7; cdr3_aa: CASSLQGTYSYEQYF
v_call: TRBV15; d_call: TRBD2; j_call: TRBJ2-5; cdr3_aa: CATSGGGRQETQYF
v_call: TRBV19; d_call: NA; j_call: TRBJ2-3; cdr3_aa: CASSEWTVFLLYTDTQYF
v_call: TRBV13; d_call: NA; j_call: TRBJ2-7; cdr3_aa: CASLERGRTSYEQYF